Described below is a single T cell receptor (beta chain) sequence and its context. The antigen it recognizes is unknown. No quality values exist for individual bases; no much larger clone is one base distant. The immunoSEQ Assay, a bias-controlled multiplex PCR, was used to amplify TCRbeta CDR3 regions from genomic DNA. For the original study's pipeline: Nucleated cell counts per sample were estimated from amplification of reference gene primers within the assay. To quantify the absolute abundance of each unique TCRbeta CDR3 rearrangement, sequence reads were collapsed and filtered. For each sample, productive Simpson clonality was calculated as the square root of Simpson's diversity index over productive rearrangements. Entries here come from immuneACCESS through TCRdb and include only in-frame sequences with V and J called. Some clones fail to appear in such tables; in the studies checked, an unresolved V gene covers under half of the shortfall, and the cause of the remainder is unknown. V and J calls and clone size are copied from that table; D and trimming were computed from the DNA. Recorded for this sample are around 150,000 clones; around 82% of them occurred a single time. 6.5% to 8.5% of the sample belongs to the ten largest clones.

The data originate from a study of blood T cell repertoires in COVID-19 (dated by TCRdb to 2019 to 2021). Study-wide context: The collaborator samples originated in the United States, Italy and Spain and spanned the acute and convalescent phases of COVID-19. The material from the prospective study consisted of cDNA or gDNA derived from T cells, B-cell-depleted T cells, or PBMCs. Deeply sampled blood TCRbeta repertoires from subjects exposed to, actively infected with, or recovered from COVID-19 were included in the dataset. The repertoires were released in a freely available public database meant as a resource for research on the immune response to SARS-CoV-2. Samples were obtained from the ongoing ImmuneRACE study (first 160 participants) and from over a thousand subjects provided by 6 global collaborators. Sample metadata almost always included a de-identified subject ID, COVID-19 status, age in years and sex. Where available, HLA class I and class II types were obtained from metadata supplied by the sample provider rather than from assay-based typing. Findings and caveats that apply to the study as a whole: Clinical and demographic metadata were provided uncurated, with the amount varying by source and participant.

The CDR1 and CDR2 encoded by the germline V gene are SGHTA and FQGNSA. V drops 7 bases and J drops 4 bases, leaving 13 bases in between. From cysteine to phenylalanine, the CDR3 is 13 amino acids long. The kept DNA is CDR3 alone, 39 bases in frame from the first base. At one collaborating source in Seattle, patients were enrolled during active infection and were followed longitudinally through the course of disease. Collaborating institutions collected whole blood in K2EDTA tubes following their own protocols. Collaborator samples were shipped for TCRbeta analysis as frozen whole blood, isolated PBMCs, or DNA extracted from either sample type.

The chain links TRBV7-2 with TRBJ2-5; matching of 6 bases hints at TRBD2 as the D gene. Sequencing was done on a sample of peripheral blood. The TCR comes from a woman in her forties with COVID-19, enrolled during active disease. The CDR3: CASTRDFRETQYF. The bases are TGTGCCAGCACTAGGGACTTTCGAGAGACCCAGTACTTC.